This T cell receptor (beta chain) was sequenced in a study of T cell responses to AZD1222 COVID-19 vaccine. The wider study: Pooling of second doses given at about 4 or about 12 weeks was done. Study results and limitations: With dominance at 160-218 and 743-854, vaccine-associated CD4 TCRs spanned spike.

The germline V and J ends were trimmed by 1 base and 3 bases, with 13 bases remaining between them. The CDR3 loop spans 15 amino acids. In germline, CDR1 is SGHRS, CDR2 YFSETQ. This clone has only one observation. As yet, its antigen is unknown. Sequencing used immunoSEQ multiplex PCR; TCRdb keeps in-frame clones, though not all of them. The table lists roughly 150,000 clones, 85% to 95% of them singletons, with approximately 2.3% in the top ten. The chain couples TRBV5-1 to TRBJ1-2, with a tentative D call TRBD1 (5 bases). The source was peripheral blood, collected on day 0 of AZD1222 vaccination. The receptor comes from an adult in good health. CDR3 bases: TGCGCCAGCAGCTTGTGGGGCGCTGTGGACTATGGCTACACCTTC. Translated: CASSLWGAVDYGYTF.